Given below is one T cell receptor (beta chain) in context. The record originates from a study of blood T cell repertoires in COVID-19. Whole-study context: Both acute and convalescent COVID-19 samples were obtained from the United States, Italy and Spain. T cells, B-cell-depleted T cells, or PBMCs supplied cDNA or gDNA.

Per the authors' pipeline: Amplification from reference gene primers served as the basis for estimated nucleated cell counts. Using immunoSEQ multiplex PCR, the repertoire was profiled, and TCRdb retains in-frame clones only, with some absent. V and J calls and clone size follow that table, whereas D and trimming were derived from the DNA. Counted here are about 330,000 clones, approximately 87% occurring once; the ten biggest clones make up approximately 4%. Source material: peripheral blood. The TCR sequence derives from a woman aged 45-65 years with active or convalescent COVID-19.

The CDR3 DNA is TGTGCCAGCAGCTTGTCAAGTCGGGGTTACACTGAAGCTTTCTTT. Amino acid sequence: CASSLSSRGYTEAFF. V is TRBV7-9 and J is TRBJ1-1, with unresolved D. CDR3 length: 15 amino acids. Deletions cut 3 bases from V and 3 bases from J, with 14 bases between. Germline values: CDR1 SEHNR, CDR2 FQNEAQ (reference sequence).